This entry lists 12 T cell receptor beta chains sequenced from one sample in a study of blood T cell repertoires in COVID-19 (dated by TCRdb to 2020 to 2022). The library came from the immunoSEQ multiplex PCR assay. Held by TCRdb, this immuneACCESS table contains in-frame sequences only and omits some clones. Under half of the omission traces to an unresolved V gene where checked; the cause of the rest is unknown. The sample table shows fewer than 450,000 clones, and around 90% are seen once. The top ten clones comprise 2% to 2.5% of the sample. The sample taken for sequencing was PBMCs or T cells enriched from blood (not recorded which). All receptors come from a woman aged 40 to 50 with acute COVID-19.

The chain joins TRBV7-8 to TRBJ1-2; D gene unclear. Germline V CDR1 and CDR2: SGHVS, FQNEAQ. The germline V and J ends were trimmed by 1 base and 7 bases, with 10 bases remaining between them. This CDR3 comprises 13 residues. In DNA, the CDR3 is TGTGCCAGCAGCTTAGTACAGCTAACTGGCTACACCTTC. As protein: CASSLVQLTGYTF.

The chain recombines TRBV24-1 with TRBJ2-1, with a tentative D call TRBD1 (5 bases). The CDR3 is made up of 16 amino acids. The ends were cut back, 3 bases at V and 9 bases at J, with 20 bases in the middle. Germline values: CDR1 KGHDR, CDR2 SFDVKD. The CDR3 region is CATSDAAQPRQGEQFF. In nucleotides, the CDR3 is TGTGCCACCAGTGATGCCGCCCAGCCTCGGCAGGGTGAGCAGTTCTTC.

J is TRBJ1-5 and V is TRBV2; TRBD1 aligns across 7 bases. The ends lost 8 bases at V and 6 bases at J; junction bases unmatched: 10. Germline CDR1 is SNHLY and CDR2 is FYNNEI. This CDR3 contains 14 residues. This chain's CDR3 is CASQKGGAGQPQHF. The DNA of the CDR3 is TGTGCCAGCCAGAAAGGGGGCGCAGGTCAGCCCCAGCATTTT.

The chain has TRBV27 and TRBJ2-2; tentative D call: TRBD2 (6 bases). The CDR3 runs to 14 residues. The V end was cut by 5 bases, the J end by 4 bases, with 11 bases between. Germline-derived CDR1 and CDR2 are MNHEY and SMNVEV (reference sequence). CDR3 residues: CASSPGLFTGELFF. For the CDR3, the DNA is TGTGCCAGCAGTCCGGGACTGTTCACCGGGGAGCTGTTTTTT.

This sequence joins TRBV2 and TRBJ1-1, with D perhaps matching TRBD1 (6 bases). Germline V lookup: CDR1 SNHLY, CDR2 FYNNEI. The CDR3 contains 16 residues. Trimming left V 1 base short and J 0 bases short, with 12 bases between. CDR3 protein: CASSEGGGGMNTEAFF. DNA for the CDR3: TGTGCCAGCAGTGAAGGTGGGGGGGGCATGAACACTGAAGCTTTCTTT.

The CDR3 DNA reads TGTGCCAGCTCACCGGCGGGACAGGGATCTGCCTCTGGAAACACCATATATTTT. Amino acid sequence: CASSPAGQGSASGNTIYF. V gene TRBV18 combines with J gene TRBJ1-3; 9 bases match TRBD1. J was trimmed by 0 bases and V by 3 bases; bases with no gene match: 9. This CDR3 is 18 amino acids long. Germline V gives CDR1 KGHSH, CDR2 LQKENI.

V is TRBV9 and J is TRBJ2-1, with 12 bases lining up with TRBD2. The CDR3 has 16 residues. The trim removed 5 bases at V and 8 bases at J, leaving 11 bases unmatched. Germline CDR1 reads SGDLS; CDR2 reads YYNGEE. The CDR3 region is CASRPLRLAGEHEQFF. DNA for the CDR3: TGTGCCAGCAGACCTCTCAGACTAGCGGGGGAACATGAGCAGTTCTTC.

This chain uses TRBV19 with TRBJ1-1; 7 bases are shared with TRBD1. Germline V gene lookup returns CDR1 LNHDA and CDR2 SQIVND (reference sequence). Germline trimming cut 4 bases from V and 8 bases from J; bases unmatched to any gene: 4. CDR3 length: 12 amino acids. The CDR3 here is CASSTGQAEAFF. CDR3 in DNA: TGTGCCAGTAGTACTGGACAGGCGGAAGCTTTCTTT.

The V call is TRBV5-6, the J call TRBJ1-5; no definite D call. V was shortened by 0 bases and J by 0 bases, with 13 bases between the two germline ends. The CDR3 extends over 17 amino acids. Germline values: CDR1 SGHDT, CDR2 YYEEEE. CDR3 sequence: CASSLAYGHYSNQPQHF. The CDR3 DNA is TGTGCCAGCAGCTTGGCTTACGGTCATTATAGCAATCAGCCCCAGCATTTT.

This clone was found once. Other DNA sequences in this specimen translate into the identical CDR3. The V and J genes are TRBV3-1 (or the pseudogene TRBV3-2) and TRBJ2-1; 8 bases match TRBD2. The CDR3 is 15 residues long. The germline CDR1 and CDR2 sequences are LGHDT and YNNKEL (reference sequence). With V trimmed by 3 bases and J by 2 bases, 3 bases remained unmatched. The CDR3 region is CASSQDSGAYNEQFF. DNA for the CDR3: TGTGCCAGCAGCCAGGATAGCGGGGCCTACAATGAGCAGTTCTTC.

The chain employs TRBV7-8 and TRBJ1-2, with TRBD1 matching 8 bases. The CDR3 has 15 residues. V lost 2 bases, J lost 4 bases, and 6 bases stayed unmatched. Germline CDR1 reads SGHVS; CDR2 reads FQNEAQ. Here the CDR3 reads CASSLTRTGSYGYTF. Here the CDR3 DNA reads TGTGCCAGCAGCTTAACCCGGACAGGGAGCTATGGCTACACCTTC.

The V call is TRBV11-3, the J call TRBJ2-3, with TRBD2 matching 9 bases. Germline CDR1 and CDR2: SGHNT and YENEEA. The CDR3 consists of 16 residues. V lost 4 bases and J lost 1; bases outside the gene matches: 6. CDR3 DNA: TGTGCCAGCAGCTGGGGGCAGCGGGGGGGCACAGATACGCAGTATTTT. Translated: CASSWGQRGGTDTQYF.